Shown below are 26 T cell receptor beta chains from a single sample sequenced in a study of cytomegalovirus exposure and HLA in healthy donors. 60 Vbeta and 13 Jbeta primers were used in PCR. TCRdb keeps only in-frame clones here, not all; method: immunoSEQ multiplex PCR. The sample is made up of roughly 100,000 clones, and the top ten hold 0.55% to 0.6% of it. Specimen: PBMCs. The origin of the receptors is a man aged 45-65 years in good health and CMV-seronegative.

The chain carries TRBV5-1 and TRBJ1-1; a weak D match, TRBD1 (5 bases). The CDR3 covers 15 residues. The germline V and J ends were trimmed by 5 bases and 1 base, with 15 bases remaining between them. CDR1 is SGHRS, CDR2 YFSETQ, per germline. This CDR3 is CASSEVIGANTEAFF. The CDR3 DNA follows: TGCGCCAGCAGTGAGGTGATAGGGGCGAACACTGAAGCTTTCTTT.

The chain links TRBV4-2 to TRBJ1-1; 9 positions agree with TRBD1. The CDR3 loop spans 16 amino acids. The V gene's germline CDR1 is LGHNA and CDR2 YNFKEQ. The J segment lost 3 bases and the V segment lost 1 base, leaving 6 bases of the junction unmatched. In DNA, the CDR3 is TGTGCCAGCAGCCAAGGGACAGGGGCCCTACACACTGAAGCTTTCTTT. Protein sequence: CASSQGTGALHTEAFF.

V and J are TRBV15 and TRBJ1-1, with TRBD1 matching 11 bases. V was clipped by 3 bases and J by 2 bases; unmatched bases: 11. The length of the CDR3 is 18 residues. Germline values: CDR1 LNHNV, CDR2 YYDKDF (reference sequence). This chain's CDR3 is CATSRGTGGVGPNTEAFF. As DNA, the CDR3 is TGTGCCACCAGCAGGGGGACAGGGGGGGTCGGACCTAACACTGAAGCTTTCTTT. The whole variable domain, remainder taken from reference TRBV15 and TRBJ1-1, is DAMVIQNPRYQVTQFGKPVTLSCSQTLNHNVMYWYQQKSSQAPKLLFHYYDKDFNNEADTPDNFQSRRPNTSFCFLDIRSPGLGDTAMYLCATSRGTGGVGPNTEAFFGQGTRLTVV.

This sequence joins TRBV27 and TRBJ2-7, with 7 bases lining up with TRBD1. Trimming cost V 5 bases and J 0 bases; bases outside gene matches: 7. Per the germline V gene, CDR1 is MNHEY and CDR2 is SMNVEV (reference sequence). The CDR3 consists of 15 residues. In nucleotides, the CDR3 is TGTGCCAGCAGTCCCCATGACAGGGTCTCCTACGAGCAGTACTTC. Translated: CASSPHDRVSYEQYF.

J is TRBJ1-1 and V is TRBV6-5, with D hard to call. Germline values: CDR1 MNHEY, CDR2 SVGAGI. Trimming took off 2 bases at V and 3 bases at J, with 7 bases between the two ends. This CDR3 has 13 amino acids. The DNA for the CDR3 is TGTGCCAGCAGTTACCACCGGGACACTGAAGCTTTCTTT. Translating gives CASSYHRDTEAFF.

The genes are TRBV6-6 and TRBJ2-7, with 7 bases that match TRBD2. This CDR3 spans 14 amino acids. J lost 4 bases, V lost 6 bases, and 9 bases had no gene match. CDR1 MNHNY and CDR2 SVGAGI come from the germline V gene (reference sequence). The CDR3: CASSPLSGSYEQYF. The CDR3 nucleotides read TGTGCCAGCAGCCCACTTAGCGGGTCGTACGAGCAGTACTTC.

This chain connects TRBV19 to TRBJ1-5; TRBD1 matches 9 bases. The J segment lost 1 base and the V segment lost 5 bases, leaving 9 bases of the junction unmatched. This CDR3 has 17 residues. Germline V CDR1 and CDR2: LNHDA, SQIVND (reference sequence). CDR3 in amino acids: CASSSNRDRVSNQPQHF. CDR3 bases: TGTGCCAGTAGTTCTAACCGGGACAGGGTAAGCAATCAGCCCCAGCATTTT.

The gene calls are TRBV7-9 and TRBJ2-7; 8 bases fit TRBD2. The germline gives CDR1 SEHNR, CDR2 FQNEAQ (reference sequence). V was pared by 5 bases and J by 4 bases, with 10 bases of the junction left unmatched. The CDR3 runs to 15 residues. CDR3 bases: TGTGCCAGCAGCCCCCGGGAGGGACCAATTTACGAGCAGTACTTC. This translates into CASSPREGPIYEQYF. The complete variable domain, with remaining parts taken from reference TRBV7-9 and TRBJ2-7, reads DTGVSQNPRHKITKRGQNVTFRCDPISEHNRLYWYRQTLGQGPEFLTYFQNEAQLEKSRLLSDRFSAERPKGSFSTLEIQRTEQGDSAMYLCASSPREGPIYEQYFGPGTRLTVT.

V gene TRBV18 combines with J gene TRBJ2-1; 7 bases align to TRBD2. CDR1 and CDR2 from the germline V gene are KGHSH and LQKENI. With V trimmed by 0 bases and J by 3 bases, 8 bases remained unmatched. This CDR3 has 17 residues. Here the CDR3 reads CASSPPQGSSGYNEQFF. The CDR3 DNA is TGTGCCAGCTCACCACCTCAGGGCTCTAGCGGCTACAATGAGCAGTTCTTC.

The chain is built from TRBV7-2 and TRBJ2-7, with D unclear. V was pared by 3 bases and J by 6 bases, with 15 bases between. The CDR3 is made up of 14 amino acids. The germline gives CDR1 SGHTA, CDR2 FQGNSA. CDR3 sequence reads: CASSFSLGNGEQYF. Written as DNA, the CDR3 is TGTGCCAGCAGCTTTAGTCTGGGCAACGGCGAGCAGTACTTC.

With regard to this clone: An end of the junction differs from the germline gene, which may be a read error. Written as DNA, the CDR3 is TGTGCTAGCAGCCGACAGAGGCTAGAGACCCAGTACTTC. Protein sequence: CASSRQRLETQYF. The chain uses TRBV7-7 and TRBJ2-5; tentative D call: TRBD1 (5 bases). The CDR3 is made up of 13 amino acids. Per the germline V gene, CDR1 is SSHAT and CDR2 is FNYEAQ (reference sequence).

V and J are TRBV19 and TRBJ2-6; TRBD1 might be the D (6 bases). Germline lookup yields CDR1 LNHDA and CDR2 SQIVND (reference sequence). V was pared by 1 base and J by 0 bases, with 10 bases between. CDR3 length: 17 amino acids. The CDR3 is CASSIAQGSSGANVLTF. In nucleotides, the CDR3 is TGTGCCAGTAGTATAGCGCAGGGGTCCTCTGGGGCCAACGTCCTGACTTTC.

The chain combines TRBV15 with TRBJ1-1; D ambiguous. This CDR3 comprises 14 residues. Looked up from germline, CDR1 is LNHNV and CDR2 is YYDKDF (reference sequence). V was pared by 0 bases and J by 6 bases, with 11 bases between. CDR3 sequence: CATSRDVAEPEAFF. The CDR3 region has the DNA TGTGCCACCAGCAGAGATGTTGCAGAACCTGAAGCTTTCTTT. The full variable domain, with the rest looked up from reference TRBV15 and TRBJ1-1, is DAMVIQNPRYQVTQFGKPVTLSCSQTLNHNVMYWYQQKSSQAPKLLFHYYDKDFNNEADTPDNFQSRRPNTSFCFLDIRSPGLGDTAMYLCATSRDVAEPEAFFGQGTRLTVV.

The chain combines TRBV20-1 with TRBJ2-1; D is undetermined. CDR1 is DFQATT, CDR2 SNEGSKA, per germline (reference sequence). The CDR3 is 11 residues long. V shed 2 bases and J shed 10 bases, with 9 bases lying between them. CDR3 DNA sequence: TGCAGTGCTAGATCCCCTGTCGAGCAGTTCTTC. Its protein is CSARSPVEQFF.

The chain combines TRBV29-1 with TRBJ2-3, with D maybe TRBD1 (6 bases). V shed 6 bases and J shed 4 bases, with 14 bases lying between them. CDR1 and CDR2 (germline): SQVTM, ANQGSEA. This CDR3 spans 13 amino acids. The chain's CDR3 is CSVRGIVADTQYF. The CDR3 nucleotides read TGCAGCGTGAGGGGGATAGTCGCAGATACGCAGTATTTT.

The genes are TRBV5-1 and TRBJ1-5; possibly TRBD1 for D (5 bases). In germline, CDR1 is SGHRS, CDR2 YFSETQ. Between the trimmed V and J ends, which lost 5 bases and 2 bases, there was a span of 14 bases. CDR3 length: 15 amino acids. In DNA, the CDR3 is TGCGCCAGCAGTCTTCAGGGTGAGGGCAATCAGCCCCAGCATTTT. This translates into CASSLQGEGNQPQHF.

The genes are TRBV5-1 and TRBJ2-7; D is undetermined. Trimming left V 1 base short and J 0 bases short, with 8 bases between. CDR1 is SGHRS, CDR2 YFSETQ, per germline. The CDR3 spans 14 residues. CDR3 bases: TGCGCCAGCAGCTTGAATTCAGTCTCCTACGAGCAGTACTTC. It yields the protein CASSLNSVSYEQYF.

The rearrangement joins TRBV5-5 to TRBJ2-7; D is unclear. The germline CDR1 and CDR2 sequences are SGHKS and YYEKEE (reference sequence). The germline V and J ends were trimmed by 2 bases and 2 bases, with 8 bases remaining between them. CDR3 length equals 13 residues. The CDR3 DNA reads TGTGCCAGCAGCTTTTCCTCCCCCTACGAGCAGTACTTC. The encoded protein is CASSFSSPYEQYF.

The chain is built from TRBV5-6 and TRBJ2-1, with D unclear. V lost 1 base and J 8 bases, leaving 10 bases between the germline ends. This CDR3 contains 13 residues. Germline CDR1 SGHDT, CDR2 YYEEEE. The CDR3 nucleotides read TGTGCCAGCAGCTTGTTTCGTTCTGATGAGCAGTTCTTC. Translated, it gives CASSLFRSDEQFF.

J is TRBJ2-1 and V is TRBV6-1, with TRBD1 matching 9 bases. Germline V CDR1 and CDR2: MNHNS, SASEGT. The CDR3 is 14 amino acids. The J segment lost 8 bases and the V segment lost 6 bases, leaving 8 bases of the junction unmatched. CDR3 bases: TGTGCCAGCAGGGGGGACAGGGTAATCTATGAGCAGTTCTTC. Translating it yields CASRGDRVIYEQFF.

V usage is TRBV6-6 and J usage is TRBJ1-2; D remains ambiguous. The CDR3 has 14 residues. The V end was cut by 6 bases, the J end by 5 bases, with 16 bases between. CDR1 is MNHNY and CDR2 is SVGAGI in the germline V gene (reference sequence). CDR3 sequence (DNA): TGTGCCAGCAGCCCGGAGGCCGGCTGGTATGGCTACACCTTC. Amino acid sequence: CASSPEAGWYGYTF.

This chain uses TRBV11-2 with TRBJ1-2, with D tentatively TRBD1 (5 bases). The CDR3 spans 15 residues. Trimming pared 0 bases from V and 7 bases from J, leaving 15 bases between. Germline CDR1 and CDR2: SGHAT and FQNNGV. The chain's CDR3 is CASSLDRGTRGGYTF. The CDR3 DNA reads TGTGCCAGCAGCTTAGATAGAGGGACGCGGGGTGGCTACACCTTC. Complete variable domain (other parts from reference TRBV11-2 and TRBJ1-2): EAGVAQSPRYKIIEKRQSVAFWCNPISGHATLYWYQQILGQGPKLLIQFQNNGVVDDSQLPKDRFSAERLKGVDSTLKIQPAKLEDSAVYLCASSLDRGTRGGYTFGSGTRLTVV.

The V and J genes are TRBV19 and TRBJ2-1, with TRBD1 identical over 11 bases. Germline lookup yields CDR1 LNHDA and CDR2 SQIVND (reference sequence). This CDR3 has 15 amino acids. J gave up 7 bases and V 2 bases, and 4 bases lay outside the gene matches. The CDR3 loop reads CASSIPRDRGNEQFF. CDR3 coding DNA: TGTGCCAGTAGTATACCCCGGGACAGGGGGAATGAGCAGTTCTTC.

This chain links TRBV11-3 with TRBJ2-3, with 9 bases lining up with TRBD2. Per germline, CDR1 SGHNT and CDR2 YENEEA. This CDR3 contains 17 residues. With 5 bases clipped from V and 0 bases from J, the junction kept 9 bases outside the gene matches. The CDR3 DNA reads as TGTGCCAGCAGCGCCCCCACTAGCGGGCCTAGCACAGATACGCAGTATTTT. Its protein product is CASSAPTSGPSTDTQYF.

This chain joins TRBV6-5 and TRBJ2-1; perhaps TRBD1 as D (6 bases). CDR3 length: 13 amino acids. The ends were cut back, 5 bases at V and 12 bases at J, with 17 bases in the middle. Germline V gives CDR1 MNHEY, CDR2 SVGAGI. CDR3: CASSPTGTPRQFF. The CDR3 DNA is TGTGCCAGCAGTCCGACAGGCACCCCTCGGCAGTTCTTC.

V gene TRBV18 combines with J gene TRBJ2-3, with 9 nucleotides matching TRBD1. Trimming took 4 bases from V and 3 from J; bases not matched to a gene: 8. The CDR3 runs 16 residues. Germline assignment: CDR1 KGHSH and CDR2 LQKENI. The CDR3 is CASSLSGQGRTDTQYF. CDR3 sequence (DNA): TGTGCCAGCTCACTATCGGGACAGGGTCGAACAGATACGCAGTATTTT.